This T cell receptor beta chain appears in the sequencing data of a study of neurological immune-mediated disorders. Findings and limits, study-wide: The absence of any CDR3 amino acid sequence shared by expanded clones across subjects suggests that repertoires were private in all groups.

The cDNA came from 5'RACE, which used 10-nucleotide random UMIs. A single run covered 15-18 subjects with over 190 million TCR-beta sequences. Each CDR3 protein gets one entry after TCRdb re-called the 5' RACE reads with MiXCR. The sample lists approximately 36,000 distinct CDR3 sequences; around 14% were seen once. From 2 million PBMCs stored at -80 C, the unsorted libraries were generated. About this clonotype itself: Its antigen remains unidentified.

Germline CDR1 is SGHVS and CDR2 is FQNEAQ. The CDR3 has 18 residues. V shed 5 bases and J 0 bases; nucleotides not matched to a gene: 10. The origin of this receptor is a woman in her fifties or sixties with HTLV-1-associated myelopathy (HAM/TSP). The rearrangement uses TRBV7-8 and TRBJ1-6, with TRBD1 identical over 7 bases. The sequenced sample was PBMCs. The CDR3 DNA sequence: TGTGCCAGCAGCACCCAGACAGGGCTGAGCTCCTATAATTCACCCCTCCACTTT. This sequence encodes CASSTQTGLSSYNSPLHF.